The entry below gives a single T cell receptor beta chain sequence along with its context. With 8 bases clipped from V and 7 bases from J, the junction kept 13 bases outside the gene matches. Germline lookup yields CDR1 MNHEY and CDR2 SMNVEV (reference sequence). This CDR3 is built from 14 residues. These data originate in a study of circulating and synovial CD4+ cells in juvenile arthritis. Profiling relied on immunoSEQ multiplex PCR, and the TCRdb table lists in-frame clones only, not all of them. The sample holds tens of thousands of clones; nearly 95% are singletons and the top ten take roughly 0.69%.

This receptor was obtained from a human donor with juvenile idiopathic arthritis. Sequencing input: CD4+ T cells from blood. V usage is TRBV27 and J usage is TRBJ1-2, with 7 bases matching TRBD1. CDR3 sequence (DNA): TGTGCCAGCCGAAAACAGGGGTGGGTAGTTGGCTACACCTTC. This translates into CASRKQGWVVGYTF.